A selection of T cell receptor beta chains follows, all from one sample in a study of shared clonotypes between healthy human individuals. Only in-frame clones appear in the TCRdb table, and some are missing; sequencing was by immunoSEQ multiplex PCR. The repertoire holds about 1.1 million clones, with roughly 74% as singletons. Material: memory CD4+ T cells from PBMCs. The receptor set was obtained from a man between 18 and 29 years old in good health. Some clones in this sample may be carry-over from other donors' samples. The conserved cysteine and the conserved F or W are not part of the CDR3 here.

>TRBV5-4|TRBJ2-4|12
ASSLQGTKNIQY
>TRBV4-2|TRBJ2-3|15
ASSQGGGLAGGDTQY
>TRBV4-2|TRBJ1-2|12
ASSREGGNYGYT
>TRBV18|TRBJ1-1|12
ASSRGSESSEAF
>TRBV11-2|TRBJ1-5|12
ASSLGGGNQPQH
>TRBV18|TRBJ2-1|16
ASSPNKLAGGLTNEQF
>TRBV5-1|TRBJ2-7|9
ASGTFYEQY
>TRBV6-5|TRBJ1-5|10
ATSGLGQPQH
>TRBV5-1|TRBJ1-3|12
ASSLTGTGNTIY
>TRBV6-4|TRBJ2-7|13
ASSAALSCSYEQY
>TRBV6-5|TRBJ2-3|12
ASSSRGRADTQY
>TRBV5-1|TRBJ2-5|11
ASSLSSTETQY
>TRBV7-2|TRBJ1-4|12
ASSLVNTGEKLF
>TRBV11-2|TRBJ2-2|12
ASSLAGVTGELF
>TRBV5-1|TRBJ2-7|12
ASSFVSGNYEQY
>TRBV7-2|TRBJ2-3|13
ASSLIRGGEDTQY
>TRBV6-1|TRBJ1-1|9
ASSYGREAF
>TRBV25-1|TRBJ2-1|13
ASSAAGRASNEQF
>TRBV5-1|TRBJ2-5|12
ASSTGQGLETQY
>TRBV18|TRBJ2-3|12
ASSQAGGTDTQY
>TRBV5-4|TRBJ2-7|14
ASSLGGLGASYEQY
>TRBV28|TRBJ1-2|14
ASTPGGGRRNYGYT
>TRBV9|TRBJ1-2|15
ASSVGSRGRPNYGYT
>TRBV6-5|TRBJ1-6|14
ASSSEKREWNSPLH
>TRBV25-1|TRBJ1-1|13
ASSEGQGVNTEAF
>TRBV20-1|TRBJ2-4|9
SAAGPNVGY